This TCR beta chain was profiled in a study of vaccination effects on CD4 cells after COVID-19. Whole-study findings and limits: Healthy vaccinees' vaccine-induced clones included only 1 of 255 cross-reacting with common cold coronaviruses.

Prior to sequencing, the ViraFEST assay stimulated PBMC with viral peptide pools, which expanded the antigen-specific CD4+ T cells. Isolating CD4+ T cells followed less than 11 days of culture. The cohort was immunized with two doses of either the BNT162b2 or mRNA-1273 vaccine. Repertoires were generated with immunoSEQ multiplex PCR, while TCRdb's copy carries only in-frame clones and drops some. The data contain 60,000 to 85,000 clones, 74% of them singletons. This clone was seen a handful of times. Its antigen is still unknown. The sequences come from CD4+ T cells from PBMCs cultured with HCoV-229E spike peptides, collected after COVID-19 vaccination. The TCR sequence derives from a human donor who received a COVID-19 vaccine.

The CDR3 sequence: CASSLVDTF. In DNA, the CDR3 is TGTGCCAGCAGCCTGGTAGACACCTTC. The J gene is TRBJ1-2, the V gene TRBV3-1 (or the pseudogene TRBV3-2); D gene unclear. V was clipped by 4 bases and J by 12 bases, with 6 bases between them. The CDR3 is 9 residues long. The V gene's germline CDR1 is LGHDT and CDR2 YNNKEL (reference sequence).